Sequencing of this TCR beta chain was carried out in a study of T cell responses to AZD1222 COVID-19 vaccine. Profiled with immunoSEQ multiplex PCR; TCRdb holds only in-frame clones, not every one. The sample records 130,000 to 150,000 clones, over 75% being singletons. The CDR3 has 16 amino acids. Trimming cost V 2 bases and J 1 base, with 12 bases left between them. Germline CDR1 LNHDA, CDR2 SQIVND (reference sequence). The input for sequencing was peripheral blood, taken on day 0 of AZD1222 vaccination. The origin of this receptor is an adult in good health. V usage is TRBV19 and J usage is TRBJ2-4; D ambiguous. CDR3 sequence reads: CASSITSVLAKNIQYF. As DNA, the CDR3 is TGTGCCAGTAGTATAACCAGCGTCCTCGCCAAAAACATTCAGTACTTC.